Below are 18 T cell receptor beta chains sequenced from a single sample in a study of vaccination effects on CD4 cells after COVID-19. Antigen-specific CD4+ T cells were expanded (with viral peptide pools) by the ViraFEST assay ahead of sequencing. Upon completion of about eleven days in culture, CD4+ T cells were isolated. Testing of the vaccine recipients showed negative nucleocapsid antibodies and no prior SARS-CoV-2 infection. Assay used: immunoSEQ multiplex PCR; TCRdb lists only in-frame clones, some missing. The sample includes about 43,000 clones, roughly four fifths seen only once; the top ten take roughly a tenth. The antigens these receptors bind are not known. The sequencing here drew on CD4+ T cells from PBMCs cultured with SARS-CoV-2 spike peptides, taken before COVID-19 vaccination. The receptors shown here come from a human donor who received a COVID-19 vaccine.

This rearrangement joins TRBV2 to TRBJ1-2; D remains ambiguous. Germline V lookup: CDR1 SNHLY, CDR2 FYNNEI. The CDR3 is 13 amino acids. V lost 7 bases to trimming and J lost 1 base, with 10 bases between them. In nucleotides, the CDR3 is TGTGCCAGCAAGGGCCTTGTTAACTATGGCTACACCTTC. It specifies CASKGLVNYGYTF.

The CDR3 nucleotides are TGTGCCTGCCCCTCGAGGGGGAATAACTATGGCTACACCTTC. Its translation is CACPSRGNNYGYTF. The rearrangement uses TRBV30 and TRBJ1-2; perhaps TRBD1 as D (6 bases). Trimming pared 6 bases from V and 1 base from J, leaving 15 bases between. The CDR3 contains 14 residues. Germline lookup yields CDR1 GTSNPN and CDR2 SVGIG (reference sequence).

The genes are TRBV7-2 and TRBJ1-4; a possible D gene is TRBD1 (5 bases). V was shortened by 0 bases and J by 7 bases, with 9 bases between the two germline ends. The germline CDR1 and CDR2 sequences are SGHTA and FQGNSA. This CDR3 is 14 amino acids long. The CDR3 sequence is CASSLAGGGEKLFF. The DNA of the CDR3 is TGTGCCAGCAGCTTAGCCGGGGGAGGTGAAAAACTGTTTTTT.

The rearrangement uses TRBV19 and TRBJ2-2; the D is unclear. Germline V gives CDR1 LNHDA, CDR2 SQIVND (reference sequence). This CDR3 is built from 14 residues. V shed 5 bases and J shed 5 bases, with 12 bases lying between them. The CDR3 DNA follows: TGTGCCAGTAGTGTCCTTCTGGGGACCGGGGAGCTGTTTTTT. Its translation: CASSVLLGTGELFF.

The chain is built from TRBV7-2 and TRBJ2-3; D remains ambiguous. The CDR3 loop spans 13 amino acids. Between the trimmed V and J ends, which lost 8 bases and 4 bases, there was a span of 13 bases. Germline V gene data show CDR1 as SGHTA and CDR2 as FQGNSA. The CDR3 DNA follows: TGTGCCAGCCTCCGGAGCTTCCCAGATACGCAGTATTTT. Encoded protein: CASLRSFPDTQYF.

This chain links TRBV9 with TRBJ2-3, with D uncertain. Germline V gene lookup returns CDR1 SGDLS and CDR2 YYNGEE. The CDR3 is made up of 14 amino acids. The ends were cut back, 0 bases at V and 2 bases at J, with 7 bases in the middle. The CDR3 is CASSVARVTDTQYF. CDR3 DNA: TGTGCCAGCAGCGTAGCAAGGGTCACAGATACGCAGTATTTT.

V is TRBV12-3 or TRBV12-4 and J is TRBJ1-2; 7 nucleotides align to TRBD1. V was pared by 6 bases and J by 3 bases, with 4 bases of the junction left unmatched. CDR3 length: 13 amino acids. In nucleotides, the CDR3 is TGTGCCAGCAGAGGGACAGTGGACTATGGCTACACCTTC. Encoded protein: CASRGTVDYGYTF.

This clone was found a few times. The chain has TRBV7-2 and TRBJ1-6; unclear D gene. The germline V gene encodes CDR1 SGHTA and CDR2 FQGNSA. The CDR3 is 14 residues long. V was pared by 0 bases and J by 7 bases, with 7 bases between. CDR3 residues: CASSLAPGNSPLHF. CDR3 coding DNA: TGTGCCAGCAGCTTAGCTCCGGGGAATTCACCCCTCCACTTT.

This chain uses TRBV28 with TRBJ2-7, with a tentative D call TRBD1 (5 bases). Trimming pared 5 bases from V and 6 bases from J, leaving 17 bases between. The CDR3 sequence is 14 residues long. Germline-derived CDR1 and CDR2 are MDHEN and SYDVKM. The DNA of the CDR3 is TGTGCCAGCAGTCTTACGGCAGGGAAAGGCGAGCAGTACGTC. Residues: CASSLTAGKGEQYV.

The chain combines TRBV5-4 with TRBJ1-1, with D hard to call. The V and J ends lost 2 bases and 4 bases respectively, with 12 bases between them. This CDR3 is 14 amino acids long. Germline loops: CDR1 SGHNT, CDR2 YYREEE (reference sequence). CDR3 in amino acids: CASSFQAASTEAFF. CDR3 DNA sequence: TGTGCCAGCAGCTTCCAGGCAGCAAGCACTGAAGCTTTCTTT.

V usage is TRBV4-3 and J usage is TRBJ1-3; the match to TRBD1 covers 10 bases. V shed 0 bases and J 0 bases; nucleotides not matched to a gene: 17. This CDR3 has 22 amino acids. Germline loops: CDR1 LGHNA, CDR2 YSLEER. CDR3 DNA sequence: TGCGCCAGCAGCCAAGATGTCCTCGGGACAGGGGAACTTTTCGACTCTGGAAACACCATATATTTT. This encodes CASSQDVLGTGELFDSGNTIYF.

CDR3 in DNA: TGTGCCAGCAGCTTTCGAGGGGGCTACAATGAGCAGTTCTTC. It is translated as CASSFRGGYNEQFF. This sequence joins TRBV11-2 and TRBJ2-1, with a tentative D call TRBD1 (6 bases). Germline CDR1 is SGHAT and CDR2 is FQNNGV. This CDR3 has 14 amino acids. Deletions cut 3 bases from V and 3 bases from J, with 9 bases between.

The chain recombines TRBV5-8 with TRBJ2-7; no clear D. CDR1 is SGHTS, CDR2 YDEGEE, per germline. V lost 1 base and J 2 bases, leaving 7 bases between the germline ends. The CDR3 is 13 amino acids. The CDR3 spells CASSLWQTYEQYV. The CDR3 DNA is TGTGCCAGCAGCTTGTGGCAGACCTACGAGCAGTACGTC.

The chain couples TRBV6-5 to TRBJ1-1; D is unclear. V lost 6 bases and J lost 3, with 11 bases in between. This CDR3 comprises 13 residues. Per germline, CDR1 MNHEY and CDR2 SVGAGI. CDR3: CASRGTADTEAFF. The CDR3 DNA reads as TGTGCCAGCAGGGGCACAGCCGACACTGAAGCTTTCTTT.

The CDR3 reads CASSYSPGSAYGYTF. Here the CDR3 DNA reads TGCGCCAGCAGCTATTCTCCGGGCAGTGCTTATGGCTACACCTTC. V and J are TRBV5-1 and TRBJ1-2; D call uncertain. The CDR3 is 15 residues long. Trimming removed 3 bases from V and 5 bases from J, with 17 bases in between. Germline V gene data show CDR1 as SGHRS and CDR2 as YFSETQ.

CDR3 amino acids: CASSFSPGRIYEQYV. The CDR3 region has the DNA TGTGCCAGCAGTTTTTCCCCGGGACGGATATACGAGCAGTACGTC. The rearrangement links TRBV27 to TRBJ2-7, with D possibly called TRBD1 or TRBD2 (5 bases each). The CDR3 has 15 amino acids. V lost 3 bases, J lost 4 bases, and 16 bases lay in between. Looked up from germline, CDR1 is MNHEY and CDR2 is SMNVEV (reference sequence).

The chain joins TRBV27 to TRBJ1-2, with D possibly TRBD1 on 5 matching bases. The CDR3 loop spans 13 amino acids. V lost 8 bases, J lost 8 bases, and 18 bases lay in between. CDR1 is MNHEY and CDR2 is SMNVEV in the germline V gene (reference sequence). CDR3: CASGKGQGWGYTF. CDR3 DNA: TGTGCCAGCGGGAAGGGGCAGGGTTGGGGCTACACCTTC.

The chain recombines TRBV2 with TRBJ2-5, with TRBD2 identical over 10 bases. Germline assignment: CDR1 SNHLY and CDR2 FYNNEI. V shed 6 bases, J shed 2 bases, and the junction held 6 bases outside the gene matches. The CDR3 is made up of 15 amino acids. The CDR3 here is CASSQQRGGQETQYF. CDR3 sequence (DNA): TGTGCCAGCAGCCAACAGCGGGGGGGACAAGAGACCCAGTACTTC.